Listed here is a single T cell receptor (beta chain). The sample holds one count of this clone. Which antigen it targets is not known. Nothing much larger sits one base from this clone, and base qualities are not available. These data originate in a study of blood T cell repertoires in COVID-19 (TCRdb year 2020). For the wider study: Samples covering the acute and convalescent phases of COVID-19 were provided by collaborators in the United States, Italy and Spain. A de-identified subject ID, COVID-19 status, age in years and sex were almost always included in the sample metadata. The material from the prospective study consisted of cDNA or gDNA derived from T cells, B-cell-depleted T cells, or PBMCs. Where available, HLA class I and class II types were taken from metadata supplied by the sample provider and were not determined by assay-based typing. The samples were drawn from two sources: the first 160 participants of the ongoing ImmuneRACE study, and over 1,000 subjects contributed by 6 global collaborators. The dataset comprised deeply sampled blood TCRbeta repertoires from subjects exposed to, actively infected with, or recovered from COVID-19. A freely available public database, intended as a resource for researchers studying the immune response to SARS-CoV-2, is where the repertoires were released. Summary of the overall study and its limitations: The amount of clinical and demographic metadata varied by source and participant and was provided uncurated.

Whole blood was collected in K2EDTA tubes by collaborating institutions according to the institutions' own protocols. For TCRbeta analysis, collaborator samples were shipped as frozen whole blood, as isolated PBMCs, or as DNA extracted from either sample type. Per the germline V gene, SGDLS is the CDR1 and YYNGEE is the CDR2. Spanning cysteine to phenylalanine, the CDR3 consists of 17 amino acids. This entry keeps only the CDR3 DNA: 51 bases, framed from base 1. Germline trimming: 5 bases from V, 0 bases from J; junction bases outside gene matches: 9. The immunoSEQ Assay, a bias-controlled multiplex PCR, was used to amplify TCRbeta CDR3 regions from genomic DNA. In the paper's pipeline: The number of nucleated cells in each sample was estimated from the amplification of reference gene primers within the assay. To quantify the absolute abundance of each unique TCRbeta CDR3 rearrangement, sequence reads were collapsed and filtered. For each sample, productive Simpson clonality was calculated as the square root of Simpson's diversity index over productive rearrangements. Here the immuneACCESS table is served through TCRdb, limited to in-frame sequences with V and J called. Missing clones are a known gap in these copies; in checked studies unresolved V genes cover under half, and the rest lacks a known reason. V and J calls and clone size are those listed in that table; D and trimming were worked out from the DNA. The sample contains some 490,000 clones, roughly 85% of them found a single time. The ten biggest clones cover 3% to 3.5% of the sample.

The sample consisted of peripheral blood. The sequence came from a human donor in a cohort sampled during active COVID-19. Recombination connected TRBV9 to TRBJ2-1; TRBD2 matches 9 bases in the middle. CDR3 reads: CASSEAGGTLSYNEQFF. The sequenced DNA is TGTGCCAGCAGTGAAGCGGGAGGAACACTCTCCTACAATGAGCAGTTCTTC.